This entry describes one TCR beta chain. Its cognate antigen has yet to be identified. No base quality information exists; no much larger clone differs at one position. This sample is part of a study of glioma-infiltrating T cells after dendritic cell vaccination (dated by TCRdb to 2016 to 2017). At the level of the whole study: Of the approximately 15 glioblastoma patients in the cohort, all drawn from Phase I and II dendritic cell vaccination trials, 9 were newly diagnosed and 6 had recurrent disease. Survival after dendritic cell vaccination was correlated with TCR sequencing metrics, including TIL content and tumor-blood repertoire overlap. Patients received three intradermal dendritic cell vaccine injections at biweekly intervals in the arm below the axilla. Tumor-infiltrating lymphocyte content was quantified and tumor and blood repertoires were compared in dendritic cell-vaccinated glioblastoma patients by deep sequencing of TCR beta CDR3 regions. Autologous tumor lysate-pulsed dendritic cell vaccination was administered to the patients between the early 2000s and the early 2010s. The vaccine was prepared from monocyte-derived dendritic cells that were cultured for 6 to 7 days with IL-4 and GM-CSF and then pulsed overnight with autologous tumor lysate.

V is cut back by 6 bases and J by 0 bases, with 4 bases in the junction unmatched. The CDR3 runs 15 residues from the cysteine to the phenylalanine. Only CDR3 DNA remains: 45 bases, in frame from the first base. According to the germline V gene (reference sequence), CDR1 reads MNHNY and CDR2 reads SVGAGI. Patients were selected for having adequate residual fresh-frozen tumor tissue and more than two years of available survival data. None of the glioblastoma patients carried an isocitrate dehydrogenase mutation, although molecular status otherwise varied. PBMC were collected before vaccination, two weeks after the third vaccination, and at tumor progression if tumor progression occurred. Genomic DNA was extracted with the Qiagen DNeasy Blood extraction Kit. Broader findings and caveats from the paper: Longer time to progression and overall survival after dendritic cell vaccination were predicted by higher estimated pretreatment TIL content. No direct relationship between TCR clonality and survival was found, suggesting a diverse polyclonal response may matter. The cohort was small and heterogeneous, and full blood and tumor sets were available for few patients, with initial-recurrent tumor pairs available for even fewer patients. The three-group TCR overlap response model was characterized as speculative, and prospective validation of the model was stated to be required.

Using the immunoSEQ assay, TCRB CDR3 regions were amplified from roughly 2.1 micrograms of genomic DNA, or from all available DNA when less than that was on hand. The multiplex PCR relied on 60 forward primers for TCR V beta segments and 13 reverse primers for J beta segments. Synthetic control templates were spiked into each sample at limiting dilution to estimate reads per starting template. Reads of 87 bp were generated by sequencing on the Illumina HiSeq System. In the original analysis: PCR and sequencing errors were removed by merging closely related sequences with a nearest neighbor algorithm. TCR overlap was measured as the percentage of unique tumor TCR beta sequences also present in the same patient's peripheral blood. Sourced from immuneACCESS, this table was stored by TCRdb with only in-frame sequences that have V and J called. A share of the clones is absent; for the studies checked, an unresolved V gene accounts for under half, and the remainder has no known explanation. D and trimming were read from the DNA, whereas the V and J calls and clone size are those reported in that table. The table for this sample lists some 87,000 clones; about 85% of them were counted only once. The ten largest clones represent over 2.5% of the sample.

The material was blood, obtained before dendritic cell vaccination. This chain is built from TRBV6-6 and TRBJ1-5; a stretch of 8 junction bases matches TRBD1. The receptor was derived from a human donor with glioblastoma. The CDR3 reads CASRDTGGSNQPQHF. The bases read TGTGCCAGCAGAGATACAGGGGGTAGCAATCAGCCCCAGCATTTT.